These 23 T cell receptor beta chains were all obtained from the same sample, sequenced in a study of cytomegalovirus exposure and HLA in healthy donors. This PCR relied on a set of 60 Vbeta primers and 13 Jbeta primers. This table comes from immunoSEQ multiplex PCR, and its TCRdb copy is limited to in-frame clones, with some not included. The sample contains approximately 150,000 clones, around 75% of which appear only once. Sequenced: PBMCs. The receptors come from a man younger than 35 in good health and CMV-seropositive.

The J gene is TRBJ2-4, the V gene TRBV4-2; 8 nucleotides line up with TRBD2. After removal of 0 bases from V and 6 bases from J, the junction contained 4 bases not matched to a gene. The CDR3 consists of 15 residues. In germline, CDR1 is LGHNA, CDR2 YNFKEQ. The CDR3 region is CASSQEGLAGNIQYF. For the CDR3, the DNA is TGTGCCAGCAGCCAAGAAGGGCTAGCGGGAAACATTCAGTACTTC.

Written as DNA, the CDR3 is TGTGCCAGCGAAAGCGGGGGCGACCCCTTCTACGAGCAGTACTTC. Its translation: CASESGGDPFYEQYF. The chain has TRBV28 and TRBJ2-7; 8 bases are shared with TRBD2. Germline-derived CDR1 and CDR2 are MDHEN and SYDVKM. CDR3 size: 15 residues. The V gene end was trimmed by 8 bases and the J gene end by 3 bases; junction bases not matched to a gene: 12.

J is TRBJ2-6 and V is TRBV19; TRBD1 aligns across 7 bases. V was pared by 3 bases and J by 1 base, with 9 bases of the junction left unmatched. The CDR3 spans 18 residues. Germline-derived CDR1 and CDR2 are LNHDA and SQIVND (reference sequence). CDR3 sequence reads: CASSISPRQGSGANVLTF. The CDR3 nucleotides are TGTGCCAGTAGTATTTCCCCTCGACAGGGTTCTGGGGCCAACGTCCTGACTTTC.

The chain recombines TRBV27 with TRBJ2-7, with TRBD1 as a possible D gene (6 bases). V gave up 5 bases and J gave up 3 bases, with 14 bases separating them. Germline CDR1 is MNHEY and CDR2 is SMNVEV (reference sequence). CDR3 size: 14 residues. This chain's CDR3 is CASSSRRGDYEQYF. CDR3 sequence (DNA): TGTGCCAGCAGTAGCCGCAGGGGAGACTACGAGCAGTACTTC.

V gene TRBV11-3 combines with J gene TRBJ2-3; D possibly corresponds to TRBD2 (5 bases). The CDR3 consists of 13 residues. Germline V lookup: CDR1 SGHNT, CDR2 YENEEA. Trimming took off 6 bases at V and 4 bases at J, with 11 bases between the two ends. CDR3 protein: CASRRAGSDTQYF. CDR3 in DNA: TGTGCCAGCAGGAGGGCCGGTTCAGATACGCAGTATTTT.

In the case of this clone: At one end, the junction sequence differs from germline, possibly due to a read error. The CDR3 is CAPSRTIAGIYNEQFF. The CDR3 nucleotides are TGTGCCCCCAGCAGGACGATAGCGGGAATTTACAATGAGCAGTTCTTC. The rearrangement uses TRBV15 and TRBJ2-1; TRBD2 agrees at 8 bases. Per the germline V gene, CDR1 is LNHNV and CDR2 is YYDKDF (reference sequence). CDR3 length: 16 amino acids.

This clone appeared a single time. CDR3 nucleotide sequence: TGCGCCAGCAGCTTGGGGGACAGGGGGGATCAGCCCCAGCATTTT. Its translation: CASSLGDRGDQPQHF. This chain uses TRBV5-1 with TRBJ1-5; the match to TRBD1 covers 11 bases. V lost 0 bases, J lost 5 bases, and 1 base stayed unmatched. CDR1 SGHRS and CDR2 YFSETQ come from the germline V gene. The CDR3 length is 15 residues.

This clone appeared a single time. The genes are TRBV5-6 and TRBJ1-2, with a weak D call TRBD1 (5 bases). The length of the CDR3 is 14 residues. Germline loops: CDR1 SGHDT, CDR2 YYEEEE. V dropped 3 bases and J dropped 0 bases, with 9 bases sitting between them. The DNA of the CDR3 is TGTGCCAGCAGCTCCGCAGGGCCTAACTATGGCTACACCTTC. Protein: CASSSAGPNYGYTF.

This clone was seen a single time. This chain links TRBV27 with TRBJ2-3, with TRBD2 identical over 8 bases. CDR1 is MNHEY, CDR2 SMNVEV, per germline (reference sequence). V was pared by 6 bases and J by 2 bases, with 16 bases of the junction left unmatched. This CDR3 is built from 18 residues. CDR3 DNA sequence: TGTGCCAGCAGGAACCCAATCGGACTAGCACAACCCACAGATACGCAGTATTTT. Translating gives CASRNPIGLAQPTDTQYF.

The CDR3 nucleotides are TGTGCCTGGAGTGAAGGGGCAGATTTCACCTACGAGCAGTACTTC. It specifies CAWSEGADFTYEQYF. The chain recombines TRBV30 with TRBJ2-7, with D possibly TRBD1 on 5 matching bases. V lost 1 base, J lost 2 bases, and 15 bases lay in between. Germline loops: CDR1 GTSNPN, CDR2 SVGIG (reference sequence). The CDR3 runs to 15 residues. Supplemented by reference TRBV30 and TRBJ2-7, the full variable domain reads SQTIHQWPATLVQPVGSPLSLECTVEGTSNPNLYWYRQAAGRGLQLLFYSVGIGQISSEVPQNLSASRPQDRQFILSSKKLLLSDSGFYLCAWSEGADFTYEQYFGPGTRLTVT.

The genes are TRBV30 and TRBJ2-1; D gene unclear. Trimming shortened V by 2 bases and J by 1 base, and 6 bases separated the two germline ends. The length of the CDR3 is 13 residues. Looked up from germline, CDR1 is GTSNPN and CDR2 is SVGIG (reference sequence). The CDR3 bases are TGTGCCTGGAGTCCTAGGTCCTACAATGAGCAGTTCTTC. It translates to CAWSPRSYNEQFF.

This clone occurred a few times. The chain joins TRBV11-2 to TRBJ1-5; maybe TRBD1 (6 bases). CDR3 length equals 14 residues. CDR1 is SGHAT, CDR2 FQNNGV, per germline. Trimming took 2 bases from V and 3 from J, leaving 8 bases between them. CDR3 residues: CASSLPGANQPQHF. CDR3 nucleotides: TGTGCCAGCAGCTTACCAGGGGCCAATCAGCCCCAGCATTTT.

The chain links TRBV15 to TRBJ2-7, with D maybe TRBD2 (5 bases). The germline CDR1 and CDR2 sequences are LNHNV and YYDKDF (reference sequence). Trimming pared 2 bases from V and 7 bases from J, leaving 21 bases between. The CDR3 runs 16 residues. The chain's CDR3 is CATSRNHPVEAGEQYF. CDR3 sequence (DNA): TGTGCCACCAGCAGAAACCATCCGGTGGAGGCCGGAGAGCAGTACTTC.

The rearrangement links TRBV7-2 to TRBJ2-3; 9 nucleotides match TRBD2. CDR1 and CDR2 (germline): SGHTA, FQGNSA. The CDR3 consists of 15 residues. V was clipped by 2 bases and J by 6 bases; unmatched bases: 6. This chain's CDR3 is CASSLLGTSSDTQYF. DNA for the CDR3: TGTGCCAGCAGCTTACTAGGGACTAGCTCCGATACGCAGTATTTT.

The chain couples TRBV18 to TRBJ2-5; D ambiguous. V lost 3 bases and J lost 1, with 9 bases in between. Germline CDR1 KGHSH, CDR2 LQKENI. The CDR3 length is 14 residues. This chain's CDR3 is CASSPNTRQETQYF. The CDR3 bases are TGTGCCAGCTCACCCAATACTCGCCAAGAGACCCAGTACTTC.

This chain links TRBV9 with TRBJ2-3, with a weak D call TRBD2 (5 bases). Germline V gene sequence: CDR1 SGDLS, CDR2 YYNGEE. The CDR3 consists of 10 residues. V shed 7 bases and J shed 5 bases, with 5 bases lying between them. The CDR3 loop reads CASGGDTQYF. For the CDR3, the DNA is TGTGCCAGCGGAGGAGATACGCAGTATTTT.

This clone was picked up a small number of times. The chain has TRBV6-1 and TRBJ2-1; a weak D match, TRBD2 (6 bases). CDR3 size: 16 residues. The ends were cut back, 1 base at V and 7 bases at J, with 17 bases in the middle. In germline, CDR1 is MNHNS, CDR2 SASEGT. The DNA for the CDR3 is TGTGCCAGCAGTGAAGTAGCAGCGGGTACAGGTAATGAGCAGTTCTTC. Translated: CASSEVAAGTGNEQFF.

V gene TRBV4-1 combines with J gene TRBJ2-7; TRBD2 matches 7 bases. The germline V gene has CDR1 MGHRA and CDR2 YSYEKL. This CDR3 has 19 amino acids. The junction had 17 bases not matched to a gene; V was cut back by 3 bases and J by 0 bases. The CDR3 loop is CASSQQHATRSGISYEQYF. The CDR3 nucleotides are TGCGCCAGCAGCCAGCAACACGCGACTCGCAGCGGGATCTCCTACGAGCAGTACTTC.

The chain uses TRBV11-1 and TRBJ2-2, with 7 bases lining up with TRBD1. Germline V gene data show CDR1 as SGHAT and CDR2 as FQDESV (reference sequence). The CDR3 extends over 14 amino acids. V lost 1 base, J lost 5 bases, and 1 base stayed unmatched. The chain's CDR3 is CASSLVRGTGELFF. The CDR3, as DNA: TGTGCCAGCAGCTTAGTCAGGGGGACCGGGGAGCTGTTTTTT. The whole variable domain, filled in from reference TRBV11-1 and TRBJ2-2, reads EAEVAQSPRYKITEKSQAVAFWCDPISGHATLYWYRQILGQGPELLVQFQDESVVDDSQLPKDRFSAERLKGVDSTLKIQPAELGDSAMYLCASSLVRGTGELFFGEGSRLTVL.

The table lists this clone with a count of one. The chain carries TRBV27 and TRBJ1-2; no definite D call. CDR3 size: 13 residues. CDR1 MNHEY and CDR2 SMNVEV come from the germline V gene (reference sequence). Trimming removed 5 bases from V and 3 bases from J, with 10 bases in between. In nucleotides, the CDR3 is TGTGCCAGCAGTCTAACTAGGGACTATGGCTACACCTTC. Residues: CASSLTRDYGYTF.

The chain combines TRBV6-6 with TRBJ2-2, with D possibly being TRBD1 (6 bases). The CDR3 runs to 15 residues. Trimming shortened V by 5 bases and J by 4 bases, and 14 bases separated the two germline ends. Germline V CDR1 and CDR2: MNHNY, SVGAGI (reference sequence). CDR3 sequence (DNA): TGTGCCAGCAGTAAACAGGGATCTTCCACCGGGGAGCTGTTTTTT. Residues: CASSKQGSSTGELFF.

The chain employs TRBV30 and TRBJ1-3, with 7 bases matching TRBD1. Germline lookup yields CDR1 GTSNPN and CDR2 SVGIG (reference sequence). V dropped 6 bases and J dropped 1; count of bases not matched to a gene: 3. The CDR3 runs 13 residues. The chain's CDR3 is CACPTGSGNTIYF. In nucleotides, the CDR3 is TGTGCCTGCCCGACAGGGTCTGGAAACACCATATATTTT.

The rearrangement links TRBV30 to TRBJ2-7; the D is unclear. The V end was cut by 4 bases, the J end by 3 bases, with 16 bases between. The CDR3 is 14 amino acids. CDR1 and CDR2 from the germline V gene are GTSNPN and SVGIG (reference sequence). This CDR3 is CAWNVGGTGYEQYF. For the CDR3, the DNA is TGTGCCTGGAACGTCGGTGGTACCGGCTACGAGCAGTACTTC.